A selection of T cell receptor beta chains follows, all from one sample in a study of blood T cell repertoires in COVID-19. Using immunoSEQ multiplex PCR, the repertoire was profiled, and TCRdb retains in-frame clones only, with some absent. The sample has about 170,000 clones, more than 75% seen once; the top ten hold about 3.5%. What was sequenced was peripheral blood. The receptor set was obtained from a man aged 65-85 years with acute or convalescent COVID-19. Both conserved end residues are part of each CDR3. D genes are given only for firm matches. For some rows the clone size is stated as once, few or many, or as a class when expanded; others skip it.

>once|TRBJ2-7|TRBV7-9|TRBD1
CASSSLSGTETYEQYF
TGTGCCAGCAGCTCACTATCCGGGACAGAGACCTACGAGCAGTACTTC
>NA|TRBJ1-1|TRBV18|NA
CASSPDRKGAEAFF
TGTGCCAGCTCACCCGACAGGAAGGGCGCTGAAGCTTTCTTT
>NA|TRBJ1-1|TRBV28|NA
CASSSQGNGNTEAFF
TGTGCCAGCAGTTCACAGGGAAACGGGAACACTGAAGCTTTCTTT
>NA|TRBJ1-4|TRBV28|TRBD1
CASSSVGGRTNEKLFF
TGTGCCAGCAGTTCAGTAGGGGGCAGGACTAATGAAAAACTGTTTTTT
>NA|TRBJ1-2|TRBV7-9|TRBD1
CASSGRQGFNYGYTF
TGTGCCAGCAGCGGACGACAGGGGTTTAACTATGGCTACACCTTC
>NA|TRBJ1-5|TRBV6-1|NA
CASSERGGGGQPQHF
TGTGCCAGCAGTGAACGTGGGGGGGGAGGGCAGCCCCAGCATTTT
>NA|TRBJ2-7|TRBV7-8|NA
CASSPPGDYEQYF
TGTGCCAGCAGCCCGCCGGGGGACTACGAGCAGTACTTC
>NA|TRBJ2-5|TRBV5-1|NA
CASSPGAGETQYF
TGCGCCAGCAGCCCTGGGGCCGGGGAGACCCAGTACTTC
>NA|TRBJ2-2|TRBV5-1|TRBD2
CASSKEGTSGRVWTGELFF
TGCGCCAGCAGCAAGGAGGGGACTAGCGGGAGGGTATGGACCGGGGAGCTGTTTTTT
>once|TRBJ1-4|TRBV18|TRBD1
CASSEPGQGAEKLFF
TGTGCCAGCTCAGAGCCGGGACAGGGGGCTGAAAAACTGTTTTTT
>few|TRBJ1-5|TRBV4-2|NA
CASSQMDRRNQPQHF
TGTGCCAGCAGCCAGATGGACAGACGCAATCAGCCCCAGCATTTT
>NA|TRBJ1-5|TRBV6-5|TRBD1
CASSGQARQPQHF
TGTGCCAGCAGCGGACAGGCCCGTCAGCCCCAGCATTTT
>NA|TRBJ2-7|TRBV7-9|NA
CASIEDSSTPYF
TGTGCCAGCATCGAGGACAGCTCTACTCCGTACTTC
>NA|TRBJ2-7|TRBV5-1|NA
CASSLAGDSYEQYF
TGCGCCAGCAGCTTGGCCGGAGACTCCTACGAGCAGTACTTC
>NA|TRBJ2-4|TRBV5-1|TRBD2
CASSSTPGTSGRAKNIQYF
TGCGCCAGCAGCTCGACTCCCGGGACTAGCGGCAGGGCCAAAAACATTCAGTACTTC
>few|TRBJ1-1|TRBV5-8|NA
CASSLVGGANTEAFF
TGTGCCAGCAGCTTGGTTGGAGGGGCGAACACTGAAGCTTTCTTT
>NA|TRBJ1-5|TRBV12-3/TRBV12-4|TRBD1
CASRPTGVQPQHF
TGTGCCAGCAGGCCTACAGGGGTTCAGCCCCAGCATTTT
>NA|TRBJ2-7|TRBV23-1|NA
CASTLYEQYF
TGCGCCAGCACTCTCTACGAGCAGTACTTC
>NA|TRBJ2-1|TRBV6-5|TRBD2
CASSLSGDYNEQFF
TGTGCCAGCAGTCTTAGCGGGGACTACAATGAGCAGTTCTTC
>NA|TRBJ1-4|TRBV27|NA
CASCAAWAGNEKLFF
TGTGCCAGCTGCGCGGCTTGGGCAGGGAATGAAAAACTGTTTTTT
>NA|TRBJ1-3|TRBV7-9|NA
CASSTGFSGNTIYF
TGTGCCAGCAGCACGGGATTCTCTGGAAACACCATATATTTT
>once|TRBJ1-2|TRBV9|NA
CASSRQVERNYGYTF
TGTGCCAGCAGCAGACAGGTAGAGAGGAACTATGGCTACACCTTC
>NA|TRBJ2-2|TRBV29-1|NA
CSVNTGAIGELFF
TGCAGCGTAAACACTGGGGCGATCGGGGAGCTGTTTTTT
>NA|TRBJ2-2|TRBV7-8|NA
CASSRGQPRITGELFF
TGTGCCAGCAGCCGAGGACAGCCAAGAATTACCGGGGAGCTGTTTTTT
>NA|TRBJ2-1|TRBV5-4|TRBD2
CASSPGVGLAGVGFF
TGTGCCAGCAGCCCGGGGGTGGGACTAGCGGGAGTGGGGTTCTTC